One sample yielded the 25 T cell receptor beta chains listed below, sequenced in a study of beta chain features in type 1 diabetes. The entirety of the isolated RNA underwent reverse transcription, so expressed TCRB transcripts were sequenced. Sequenced by immunoSEQ multiplex PCR; TCRdb stores in-frame clones only, minus some. Here the sample spans under 450,000 clones, approximately 14% being singletons. The sequencing sample was made of naive CD4+ T cells from blood. The receptors were gathered from a man aged 30 to 39 in good health.

The chain combines TRBV2 with TRBJ2-2; no reliable D call. The CDR3 has 15 amino acids. Germline V gene sequence: CDR1 SNHLY, CDR2 FYNNEI. The V gene lost 6 bases and the J gene lost 5 bases, with 16 bases spanning the gap. The CDR3 nucleotides are TGTGCCAGCAGCACGTTCGAGCTTCCTACCGGGGAGCTGTTTTTT. Its protein is CASSTFELPTGELFF.

The genes are TRBV30 and TRBJ1-2, with a tentative D call TRBD1 (5 bases). Looked up from germline, CDR1 is GTSNPN and CDR2 is SVGIG (reference sequence). Trimming shortened V by 1 base and J by 5 bases, and 17 bases separated the two germline ends. The CDR3 runs to 15 residues. The CDR3 sequence: CAWSGKDMDKYGYTF. CDR3 in DNA: TGTGCCTGGAGTGGGAAGGACATGGACAAGTATGGCTACACCTTC.

The chain uses TRBV6-1 and TRBJ2-7, with 10 bases identical to TRBD2. With 5 bases clipped from V and 4 bases from J, the junction kept 5 bases outside the gene matches. The length of the CDR3 is 14 residues. CDR1 is MNHNS, CDR2 SASEGT, per germline. The CDR3 loop is CASSPGLARYEQYV. The CDR3 DNA follows: TGTGCCAGCAGTCCGGGACTAGCGAGATACGAGCAGTACGTC.

This chain joins TRBV9 and TRBJ2-4, with 7 bases fitting TRBD2. Trimming cost V 3 bases and J 7 bases; bases outside gene matches: 13. CDR1 and CDR2 (germline): SGDLS, YYNGEE. CDR3 length: 16 residues. Here the CDR3 DNA reads TGTGCCAGCAGCGCAGGCGGGGGTCCCGGGGTCAACATTCAGTACTTC. The encoded protein is CASSAGGGPGVNIQYF.

This chain joins TRBV6-5 and TRBJ2-7; D not certain. V shed 5 bases and J shed 2 bases, with 10 bases lying between them. Per the germline V gene, CDR1 is MNHEY and CDR2 is SVGAGI. The CDR3 has 13 amino acids. CDR3 in amino acids: CASSVDLTYEQYV. The CDR3 DNA is TGTGCCAGCAGTGTAGACCTAACCTACGAGCAGTACGTC.

The chain couples TRBV30 to TRBJ1-5; D call uncertain. Trimming removed 1 base from V and 5 bases from J, with 6 bases in between. The CDR3 has 12 residues. Germline V gene sequence: CDR1 GTSNPN, CDR2 SVGIG (reference sequence). CDR3 sequence: CAWSAGYQPQHF. The CDR3 DNA sequence: TGTGCCTGGAGTGCTGGGTATCAGCCCCAGCATTTT.

This clone was seen a few times. V usage is TRBV2 and J usage is TRBJ1-1; no definite D call. The CDR3 consists of 12 residues. V was clipped by 0 bases and J by 8 bases, with 7 bases between them. Germline CDR1 reads SNHLY; CDR2 reads FYNNEI. The CDR3 sequence: CASSEAGIEAFF. The CDR3, as DNA: TGTGCCAGCAGTGAAGCAGGGATCGAAGCTTTCTTT.

The chain links TRBV5-4 to TRBJ2-3; 10 nucleotides line up with TRBD2. The CDR3 is 15 residues long. CDR1 and CDR2 (germline): SGHNT, YYREEE (reference sequence). V lost 1 base to trimming and J lost 2 bases; unmatched junction nucleotides: 1. The CDR3 region is CASSLTSGATDTQYF. The CDR3 nucleotides are TGTGCCAGCAGCTTGACTAGCGGGGCCACAGATACGCAGTATTTT.

This clone came up a few times. The genes are TRBV5-5 and TRBJ2-7, with D possibly TRBD2 on 6 matching bases. Germline CDR1 SGHKS, CDR2 YYEKEE (reference sequence). This CDR3 has 13 amino acids. Trimming pared 3 bases from V and 7 bases from J, leaving 14 bases between. This chain's CDR3 is CASSWRQEGEQYV. For the CDR3, the DNA is TGTGCCAGCAGCTGGAGGCAGGAGGGAGAGCAGTACGTC.

This clone turned up a few times. The J gene is TRBJ2-7, the V gene TRBV7-2; the D gene is possibly TRBD2 (6 bases). Per the germline V gene, CDR1 is SGHTA and CDR2 is FQGNSA. The germline V and J ends were trimmed by 5 bases and 2 bases, with 13 bases remaining between them. This CDR3 comprises 14 residues. The CDR3 sequence: CASSPGTGPYEQYV. The DNA of the CDR3 is TGTGCCAGCAGCCCCGGGACTGGTCCCTACGAGCAGTACGTC.

The chain joins TRBV29-1 to TRBJ2-7, with 7 nucleotides matching TRBD1. CDR1 and CDR2 from the germline V gene are SQVTM and ANQGSEA. V was pared by 5 bases and J by 4 bases, with 2 bases of the junction left unmatched. The CDR3 is 11 amino acids. Here the CDR3 DNA reads TGCAGCGTTCAACAGGGGTACGAGCAGTACTTC. Protein sequence: CSVQQGYEQYF.

The chain links TRBV5-1 to TRBJ2-5, with 9 bases aligning to TRBD1. The CDR3 covers 14 residues. CDR1 is SGHRS, CDR2 YFSETQ, per germline. J was trimmed by 4 bases and V by 7 bases; bases with no gene match: 8. CDR3 amino acids: CASRMGQGGETQYF. CDR3 sequence (DNA): TGCGCCAGCCGCATGGGACAGGGAGGAGAGACCCAGTACTTC.

This clone was picked up a small number of times. The CDR3: CAWDTIYF. CDR3 DNA: TGTGCCTGGGACACCATATATTTT. This chain connects TRBV30 to TRBJ1-3; D unclear. Germline V gene data show CDR1 as GTSNPN and CDR2 as SVGIG (reference sequence). Trimming took off 5 bases at V and 8 bases at J, with 1 base between the two ends. The CDR3 contains 8 residues.

V is TRBV19 and J is TRBJ2-6; D gene ambiguous. Trimming took off 5 bases at V and 1 base at J, with 6 bases between the two ends. CDR1 and CDR2 (germline): LNHDA, SQIVND (reference sequence). This CDR3 contains 14 residues. The CDR3 is CASSRQSGANVLTF. The CDR3 DNA reads TGTGCCAGTAGTCGGCAGTCTGGGGCCAACGTCCTGACTTTC.

This clone was found a few times. This rearrangement joins TRBV13 to TRBJ2-1, with 14 bases identical to TRBD2. J gave up 2 bases and V 5 bases, and 5 bases lay outside the gene matches. Looked up from germline, CDR1 is PRHDT and CDR2 is FYEKMQ (reference sequence). CDR3 length equals 17 residues. CDR3 in DNA: TGTGCCAGCAGCCCAGGACTAGCGGGAGGCCCCTACAATGAGCAGTTCTTC. Its protein product is CASSPGLAGGPYNEQFF.

This clone occurred a few times. Different DNA sequences within this sample yield the same CDR3. V gene TRBV18 combines with J gene TRBJ2-3; D not resolved. This CDR3 is 13 amino acids long. V lost 8 bases, J lost 2 bases, and 11 bases lay in between. CDR1 and CDR2 (germline): KGHSH, LQKENI. The CDR3 sequence is CASTDPPTDTQYF. The CDR3 DNA is TGTGCCAGCACGGACCCTCCCACAGATACGCAGTATTTT.

The V gene is TRBV11-2, the J gene TRBJ2-1; D gene uncertain. Trimming cost V 4 bases and J 4 bases, with 8 bases left between them. This CDR3 region has 13 residues. Germline loops: CDR1 SGHAT, CDR2 FQNNGV. CDR3 DNA: TGTGCCAGCAGCTCCCCCAGTTACAATGAGCAGTTCTTC. It specifies CASSSPSYNEQFF. The whole variable domain, remainder taken from reference TRBV11-2 and TRBJ2-1, is EAGVAQSPRYKIIEKRQSVAFWCNPISGHATLYWYQQILGQGPKLLIQFQNNGVVDDSQLPKDRFSAERLKGVDSTLKIQPAKLEDSAVYLCASSSPSYNEQFFGPGTRLTVL.

This clone has only a few counts. The V call is TRBV15, the J call TRBJ1-1; D might be TRBD1 (5 bases). CDR3 length: 14 residues. Germline lookup yields CDR1 LNHNV and CDR2 YYDKDF (reference sequence). Trimming pared 2 bases from V and 4 bases from J, leaving 11 bases between. The CDR3, as DNA: TGTGCCACCAGCAGACCCGGGGGTGGCACTGAAGCTTTCTTT. It is translated as CATSRPGGGTEAFF.

Note on this clone: Other DNA sequences in the same sample also yield this CDR3. This chain links TRBV5-1 with TRBJ1-2, with D tentatively TRBD1 (6 bases). The V end lost 4 bases, the J end lost 8 bases, and 15 bases lay between the germline ends. Germline V CDR1 and CDR2: SGHRS, YFSETQ. The CDR3 sequence is 13 residues long. For the CDR3, the DNA is TGCGCCAGCAGCCTGGAACAGGGCGGCGGCTACACCTTC. This gives the protein CASSLEQGGGYTF.

This clone has more than one count but fewer than ten. This rearrangement joins TRBV30 to TRBJ1-5; D remains unclear. The CDR3 length is 13 residues. Germline-derived CDR1 and CDR2 are GTSNPN and SVGIG (reference sequence). Trimming pared 5 bases from V and 6 bases from J, leaving 14 bases between. CDR3 nucleotide sequence: TGTGCCTGGGCGGGCAGGAACGGTCAGCCCCAGCATTTT. Protein product: CAWAGRNGQPQHF.

The chain is built from TRBV9 and TRBJ1-2; D not resolved. Trimming took 4 bases from V and 2 from J, leaving 12 bases between them. This CDR3 comprises 14 residues. Looked up from germline, CDR1 is SGDLS and CDR2 is YYNGEE. As DNA, the CDR3 is TGTGCCAGCAGCATTCTTGACAAGAACTATGGCTACACCTTC. It yields the protein CASSILDKNYGYTF. The variable domain in full, with the rest retrieved from reference TRBV9 and TRBJ1-2, is DSGVTQTPKHLITATGQRVTLRCSPRSGDLSVYWYQQSLDQGLQFLIQYYNGEERAKGNILERFSAQQFPDLHSELNLSSLELGDSALYFCASSILDKNYGYTFGSGTRLTVV.

The rearrangement links TRBV4-1 to TRBJ1-6; D gene ambiguous. Trimming took off 1 base at V and 14 bases at J, with 12 bases between the two ends. There are 13 residues in the CDR3. CDR1 is MGHRA, CDR2 YSYEKL, per germline. CDR3: CASSQGYRLTLHF. The CDR3, as DNA: TGCGCCAGCAGCCAAGGCTATCGATTAACCCTCCACTTT.

The chain joins TRBV4-3 to TRBJ2-1, with D perhaps being TRBD1 or TRBD2 (6 bases each). V was pared by 0 bases and J by 0 bases, with 15 bases between. The CDR3 length is 18 residues. CDR1 and CDR2 (germline): LGHNA, YSLEER. CDR3 loop: CASSQDPWGAPSYNEQFF. CDR3 DNA: TGCGCCAGCAGCCAAGATCCCTGGGGGGCCCCCTCCTACAATGAGCAGTTCTTC.

This chain uses TRBV9 with TRBJ2-5, with 9 bases matching TRBD2. CDR1 is SGDLS and CDR2 is YYNGEE in the germline V gene. This CDR3 contains 16 residues. V shed 0 bases, J shed 2 bases, and the junction held 5 bases outside the gene matches. The CDR3: CASSVGGLAIQETQYF. CDR3 nucleotide sequence: TGTGCCAGCAGCGTAGGAGGACTAGCGATACAAGAGACCCAGTACTTC.

This clone turned up a few times. The chain carries TRBV29-1 and TRBJ1-1; the D is unclear. V lost 0 bases, J lost 1 base, and 12 bases lay in between. The CDR3 runs 15 residues. CDR1 is SQVTM and CDR2 is ANQGSEA in the germline V gene. CDR3 region: CSVEDLWPTNTEAFF. CDR3 DNA: TGCAGCGTTGAAGATCTTTGGCCGACGAACACTGAAGCTTTCTTT.